In its sample, the clone carrying this TCR beta chain was seen a few times. Its antigen is unknown. TCRdb redid the calling of the 5' RACE reads with MiXCR, one entry per CDR3 protein. The sample has a few hundred thousand distinct CDR3 sequences, about 18% seen once. The CDR3 is made up of 13 amino acids. V gave up 7 bases and J gave up 7 bases, with 16 bases separating them. Germline V gene sequence: CDR1 SNHLY, CDR2 FYNNEI. This sample stems from a study of identical twins. Study results and caveats: With monozygotic twins, out-of-frame TCR alpha sharing exceeded what models estimated. Invariant MAIT and iNKT cells may have partly biased zero-insertion analyses.

Source material: naive T cells sorted from blood. The clonotype originates from a man aged 45-65 years in good health. V and J are TRBV2 and TRBJ2-5; TRBD1 might be the D (6 bases). The CDR3 region has the DNA TGTGCCAGCATCCGCAGGGGAATAAGGACCCAGTACTTC. Translation gives CASIRRGIRTQYF. The complete variable domain, with remaining parts taken from reference TRBV2 and TRBJ2-5, reads EPEVTQTPSHQVTQMGQEVILRCVPISNHLYFYWYRQILGQKVEFLVSFYNNEISEKSEIFDDQFSVERPDGSNFTLKIRSTKLEDSAMYFCASIRRGIRTQYFGPGTRLLVL.